The 23 T cell receptor beta chains below were found in one sample sequenced in a study of regulatory T cells in long-lasting Graves disease. The TCR beta library used iRepertoire HTBI primers with Arm-PCR amplification of CDR3. From the multiplex PCR reads, TCRdb called clonotypes with MiXCR, one entry per CDR3 protein. The data show 620,000 or so distinct CDR3 sequences, 16% seen once. Noted time point: newly diagnosed GD, antithyroid drugs for less than 3 months. There was RNA extracted from PBMCs, and the TCR library was made from it. The same sample was also used in a study of T cells in Graves' hyperthyroidism and ophthalmopathy.

Material: peripheral blood mononuclear cells (PBMCs), obtained at new diagnosis, from a patient treated with antithyroid drugs. Source of these receptors: a woman aged 25 to 39 with Graves disease.

This clonotype was seen ten or more times. The chain has TRBV9 and TRBJ2-1; 10 bases are shared with TRBD2. The CDR3 extends over 15 amino acids. Trimming at V came to 2 bases and at J to 5 bases, leaving 4 bases not matched to a gene. Germline V gene lookup returns CDR1 SGDLS and CDR2 YYNGEE. CDR3 amino acids: CASSVGLAVNNEQFF. CDR3 in DNA: TGTGCCAGCAGCGTCGGACTAGCGGTTAACAATGAGCAGTTCTTC. Supplemented by reference TRBV9 and TRBJ2-1, the full variable domain reads DSGVTQTPKHLITATGQRVTLRCSPRSGDLSVYWYQQSLDQGLQFLIQYYNGEERAKGNILERFSAQQFPDLHSELNLSSLELGDSALYFCASSVGLAVNNEQFFGPGTRLTVL.

There are a few counts of this clonotype. CDR3 in DNA: TGTGCCAGCAAATATCTGGGCACCGGGGAGCTGTTTTTT. Encoded protein: CASKYLGTGELFF. V is TRBV25-1 and J is TRBJ2-2; unclear D gene. The CDR3 totals 13 residues. V lost 7 bases, J lost 4 bases, and 10 bases lay in between. From germline, CDR1 is MGHDK and CDR2 SYGVNS.

This chain uses TRBV28 with TRBJ1-2; D remains ambiguous. This CDR3 region has 13 residues. Germline CDR1 is MDHEN and CDR2 is SYDVKM. V was pared by 5 bases and J by 4 bases, with 11 bases between. CDR3 DNA sequence: TGTGCCAGCAGTCTCACCGCGTTCTATGGCTACACCTTC. Its protein product is CASSLTAFYGYTF.

With regard to this clonotype: A much larger clone differs from this one at a single base, so this may be a read error. The chain carries TRBV7-2 and TRBJ2-7; D not resolved. From germline, CDR1 is SGHTA and CDR2 FQGNSA. Trimming stripped 11 bases from V and 7 bases from J, with 24 bases between. The CDR3 has 14 residues. The CDR3 protein is CAVPAESSYNEQYF. Written as DNA, the CDR3 is TGTGCCGTTCCAGCAGAGAGCTCCTACAATGAGCAGTACTTC.

This clonotype was found many times. The chain has TRBV5-5 and TRBJ2-1, with 9 bases that match TRBD1. Per germline, CDR1 SGHKS and CDR2 YYEKEE (reference sequence). The CDR3 runs 15 residues. After removal of 1 base from V and 8 bases from J, the junction contained 7 bases not matched to a gene. This CDR3 reads CASSLSGQGFYEQFF. As DNA, the CDR3 is TGTGCCAGCAGCTTGTCTGGACAGGGGTTTTATGAGCAGTTCTTC.

Concerning this clonotype itself: The germline gene is not matched at one end of the junction; a read error may be the cause. The V call is TRBV20-1, the J call TRBJ1-6, with no clear D. CDR1 and CDR2 (germline): DFQATT, SNEGSKA (reference sequence). The CDR3 spans 13 residues. The CDR3 DNA follows: TGCAGTACGCTGAGCTCCTGTAATTCACCCCTCCACTTT. This codes for CSTLSSCNSPLHF.

This clonotype was picked up one time. V gene TRBV19 combines with J gene TRBJ1-6; 9 bases align to TRBD1. Germline V CDR1 and CDR2: LNHDA, SQIVND (reference sequence). With 4 bases clipped from V and 10 bases from J, the junction kept 5 bases outside the gene matches. The length of the CDR3 is 14 residues. In DNA, the CDR3 is TGTGCCAGTAGTACGACAGGGGGGCAATCACCCCTCCACTTT. This gives the protein CASSTTGGQSPLHF.

This clonotype was counted ten times or more. The chain couples TRBV2 to TRBJ2-7, with TRBD2 identical over 11 bases. The V gene end was trimmed by 6 bases and the J gene end by 3 bases; junction bases not matched to a gene: 1. The germline gives CDR1 SNHLY, CDR2 FYNNEI. CDR3 length equals 13 residues. The CDR3 sequence: CASRLAGDYEQYF. The CDR3 DNA reads as TGTGCCAGCAGACTAGCGGGAGACTACGAGCAGTACTTC.

This clonotype occurred many times. This chain links TRBV7-9 with TRBJ2-5; D tentatively fits TRBD1 or TRBD2 (5 bases each). The CDR3 has 11 amino acids. Trimming removed 10 bases from V and 1 base from J, with 7 bases in between. Germline CDR1 is SEHNR and CDR2 is FQNEAQ (reference sequence). CDR3 amino acids: CATGGQETQYF. The CDR3 DNA follows: TGTGCCACTGGGGGCCAAGAGACCCAGTACTTC.

There are many counts of this clonotype. The V and J genes are TRBV5-1 and TRBJ2-7; 9 bases align to TRBD2. Germline V gene sequence: CDR1 SGHRS, CDR2 YFSETQ. This CDR3 is 14 amino acids long. Trimming removed 2 bases from V and 4 bases from J; junction bases left unmatched: 4. The chain's CDR3 is CASSFRGGEYEQYF. The CDR3 DNA reads as TGCGCCAGCAGCTTTCGCGGGGGGGAATACGAGCAGTACTTC.

This clonotype came up a few times. The chain recombines TRBV11-2 with TRBJ2-1, with 8 bases aligning to TRBD1. Per the germline V gene, CDR1 is SGHAT and CDR2 is FQNNGV. This CDR3 spans 15 amino acids. Trimming took 5 bases from V and 7 from J; bases not matched to a gene: 10. Written as DNA, the CDR3 is TGTGCCAGCAGCCAAGGGACAGGAGAATGGAATGAGCAGTTCTTC. Residues: CASSQGTGEWNEQFF.

The V and J genes are TRBV6-2 or TRBV6-3 and TRBJ2-1; the D call may be TRBD1 or TRBD2 (5 bases each). V shed 5 bases and J shed 5 bases, with 13 bases lying between them. Germline values: CDR1 MNHEY, CDR2 SVGEGT. The CDR3 spans 14 residues. CDR3 sequence (DNA): TGTGCCAGCAGTCAACCGGGACGCCACAATGAGCAGTTCTTC. It specifies CASSQPGRHNEQFF.

This clonotype was recorded at least ten times. V gene TRBV7-2 combines with J gene TRBJ2-5; a possible D gene is TRBD1 (6 bases). Germline CDR1 SGHTA, CDR2 FQGNSA. V lost 2 bases and J 5 bases, leaving 21 bases between the germline ends. This CDR3 is built from 17 residues. CDR3 bases: TGTGCCAGCAGCTTAAGGGGGACGGCTCCTCCGTGGGAGACCCAGTACTTC. Protein product: CASSLRGTAPPWETQYF.

V is TRBV19 and J is TRBJ2-7; TRBD1 aligns across 9 bases. This CDR3 contains 14 residues. With 10 bases clipped from V and 2 bases from J, the junction kept 9 bases outside the gene matches. Germline V gene data show CDR1 as LNHDA and CDR2 as SQIVND (reference sequence). This CDR3 is CATRTGVYPYEQYF. In nucleotides, the CDR3 is TGTGCCACACGGACAGGGGTATATCCCTACGAGCAGTACTTC. The entire variable domain, with the rest obtained from reference TRBV19 and TRBJ2-7, is as follows: DGGITQSPKYLFRKEGQNVTLSCEQNLNHDAMYWYRQDPGQGLRLIYYSQIVNDFQKGDIAEGYSVSREKKESFPLTVTSAQKNPTAFYLCATRTGVYPYEQYFGPGTRLTVT.

This clonotype was counted ten times or more. The chain combines TRBV2 with TRBJ1-4; 9 bases line up with TRBD1. The CDR3 extends over 15 amino acids. The V and J ends lost 3 bases and 7 bases, in that order; junction bases with no gene match: 6. Germline V lookup: CDR1 SNHLY, CDR2 FYNNEI. The CDR3 DNA reads as TGTGCCAGCAGTGACTGGACAGGGGACCCTGAAAAACTGTTTTTT. It specifies CASSDWTGDPEKLFF.

This clonotype was recorded many times. CDR3 loop: CASSPLGTRTDTQYF. The DNA of the CDR3 is TGTGCCAGCAGCCCCCTCGGGACTAGGACAGATACGCAGTATTTT. This chain connects TRBV11-2 to TRBJ2-3; 8 bases align to TRBD2. Germline assignment: CDR1 SGHAT and CDR2 FQNNGV. The CDR3 runs to 15 residues. Trimming cost V 5 bases and J 3 bases; bases outside gene matches: 7.

This clonotype was counted only a few times. This sequence may be a read error, since a much larger clone differs from it by one base. The chain combines TRBV14 with TRBJ2-1; D remains ambiguous. Germline V lookup: CDR1 SGHDN, CDR2 FVKESK. The CDR3 is made up of 11 amino acids. Trimming shortened V by 3 bases and J by 8 bases, and 5 bases separated the two germline ends. CDR3 in DNA: TGTGCCAGCAGCCAGGGCTATGAGCAGTTCTTC. Protein: CASSQGYEQFF.

The CDR3 sequence: CASSSYHGYTF. Here the CDR3 DNA reads TGTGCCAGCAGTTCCTACCATGGCTACACCTTC. This chain uses TRBV28 with TRBJ1-2; D remains ambiguous. CDR3 length: 11 amino acids. V was clipped by 4 bases and J by 6 bases, with 6 bases between them. Germline V CDR1 and CDR2: MDHEN, SYDVKM.

This clonotype was recorded many times. The rearrangement links TRBV7-9 to TRBJ2-5; 10 positions agree with TRBD2. CDR1 and CDR2 from the germline V gene are SEHNR and FQNEAQ (reference sequence). The CDR3 is 15 amino acids. V shed 0 bases and J 5 bases; nucleotides not matched to a gene: 3. CDR3 in amino acids: CASSLAASGSETQYF. In nucleotides, the CDR3 is TGTGCCAGCAGCTTAGCGGCTAGCGGGAGTGAGACCCAGTACTTC. The complete variable domain, with remaining parts taken from reference TRBV7-9 and TRBJ2-5, reads DTGVSQNPRHKITKRGQNVTFRCDPISEHNRLYWYRQTLGQGPEFLTYFQNEAQLEKSRLLSDRFSAERPKGSFSTLEIQRTEQGDSAMYLCASSLAASGSETQYFGPGTRLLVL.

In this sample, this clonotype turned up a few times. The rearrangement uses TRBV9 and TRBJ2-1; no clear D gene. Germline assignment: CDR1 SGDLS and CDR2 YYNGEE. Trimming removed 0 bases from V and 8 bases from J, with 15 bases in between. CDR3 length: 15 amino acids. The DNA for the CDR3 is TGTGCCAGCAGCGTAGGTGGCAGCCTCCTAGATGAGCAGTTCTTC. Amino acid sequence: CASSVGGSLLDEQFF. Looking up the rest from reference TRBV9 and TRBJ2-1 gives the full variable domain: DSGVTQTPKHLITATGQRVTLRCSPRSGDLSVYWYQQSLDQGLQFLIQYYNGEERAKGNILERFSAQQFPDLHSELNLSSLELGDSALYFCASSVGGSLLDEQFFGPGTRLTVL.

This chain uses TRBV28 with TRBJ2-3, with 7 bases that match TRBD1. V lost 8 bases, J lost 7 bases, and 9 bases stayed unmatched. The CDR3 is 13 residues long. Germline assignment: CDR1 MDHEN and CDR2 SYDVKM. CDR3 in amino acids: CASLETGPYTQYF. The DNA for the CDR3 is TGTGCCAGCCTCGAGACAGGGCCCTATACGCAGTATTTT.

For this clonotype: Sequence at one end of the junction differs from germline and may be a read error. The chain joins TRBV5-1 to TRBJ2-1; D is possibly TRBD1 (5 bases). CDR1 SGHRS and CDR2 YFSETQ come from the germline V gene. The CDR3 has 13 residues. In nucleotides, the CDR3 is TGCGCCAGCAGCGGAGACAGATACAGTGAGCAGTTCTTC. Residues: CASSGDRYSEQFF.

Ten or more counts support this clonotype. The chain joins TRBV6-1 to TRBJ2-7, with D possibly TRBD1 on 5 matching bases. This CDR3 comprises 13 residues. Germline V CDR1 and CDR2: MNHNS, SASEGT. The V gene lost 7 bases and the J gene lost 1 base, with 11 bases spanning the gap. The CDR3 coding sequence is TGTGCCAGCATCTCAGGGCAATCCTACGAGCAGTACTTC. The encoded protein is CASISGQSYEQYF.